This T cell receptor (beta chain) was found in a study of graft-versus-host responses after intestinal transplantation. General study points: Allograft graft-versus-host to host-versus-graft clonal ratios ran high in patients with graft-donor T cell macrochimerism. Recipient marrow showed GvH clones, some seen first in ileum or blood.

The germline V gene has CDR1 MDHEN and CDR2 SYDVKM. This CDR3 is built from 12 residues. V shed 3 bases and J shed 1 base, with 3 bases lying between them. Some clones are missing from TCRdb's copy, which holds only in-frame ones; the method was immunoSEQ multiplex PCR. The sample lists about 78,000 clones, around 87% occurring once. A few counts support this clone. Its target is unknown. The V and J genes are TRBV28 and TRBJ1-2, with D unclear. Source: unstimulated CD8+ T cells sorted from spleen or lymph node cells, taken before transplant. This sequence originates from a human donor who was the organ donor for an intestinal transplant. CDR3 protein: CASSLNNYGYTF. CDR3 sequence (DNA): TGTGCCAGCAGTTTGAATAACTATGGCTACACCTTC.